This T cell receptor (beta chain) was recorded in a study of blood T cell repertoires in COVID-19. Germline loops: CDR1 LGHDT, CDR2 YNNKEL (reference sequence). Trimming took off 7 bases at V and 1 base at J, with 19 bases between the two ends. This CDR3 is 16 amino acids long. Assay: immunoSEQ multiplex PCR; the TCRdb copy retains only in-frame clones and omits some. The sample includes hundreds of thousands of clones, about 88% of them seen just once. The V and J genes are TRBV3-1 (or the pseudogene TRBV3-2) and TRBJ1-1; D remains unclear. The receptor's source is a man aged 35-49 years with acute or convalescent COVID-19. The specimen sequenced was peripheral blood. This CDR3 reads CASTPAGPPENTEAFF. CDR3 DNA: TGTGCCAGCACCCCGGCAGGTCCGCCAGAGAACACTGAAGCTTTCTTT.